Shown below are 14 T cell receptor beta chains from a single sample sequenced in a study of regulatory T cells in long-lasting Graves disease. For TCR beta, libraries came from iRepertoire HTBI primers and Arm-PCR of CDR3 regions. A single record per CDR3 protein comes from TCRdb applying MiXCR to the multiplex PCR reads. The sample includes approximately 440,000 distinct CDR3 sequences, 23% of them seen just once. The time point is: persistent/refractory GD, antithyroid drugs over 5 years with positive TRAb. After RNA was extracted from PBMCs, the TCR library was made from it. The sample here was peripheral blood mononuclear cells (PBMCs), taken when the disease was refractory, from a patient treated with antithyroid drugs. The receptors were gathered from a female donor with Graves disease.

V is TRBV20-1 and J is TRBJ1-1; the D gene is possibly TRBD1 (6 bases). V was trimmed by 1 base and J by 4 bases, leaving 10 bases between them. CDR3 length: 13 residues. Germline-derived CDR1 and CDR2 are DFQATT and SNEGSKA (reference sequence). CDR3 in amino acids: CSARGTGRTEAFF. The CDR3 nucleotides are TGCAGTGCTAGAGGAACAGGGCGCACTGAAGCTTTCTTT.

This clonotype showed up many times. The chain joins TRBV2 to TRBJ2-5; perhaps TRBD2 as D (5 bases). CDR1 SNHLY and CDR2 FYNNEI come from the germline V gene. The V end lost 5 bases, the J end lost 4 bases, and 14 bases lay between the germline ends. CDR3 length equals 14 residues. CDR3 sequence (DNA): TGTGCCAGCAGTCAAACGGGGTCCAGAGAGACCCAGTACTTC. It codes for CASSQTGSRETQYF. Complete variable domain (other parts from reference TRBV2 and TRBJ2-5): EPEVTQTPSHQVTQMGQEVILRCVPISNHLYFYWYRQILGQKVEFLVSFYNNEISEKSEIFDDQFSVERPDGSNFTLKIRSTKLEDSAMYFCASSQTGSRETQYFGPGTRLLVL.

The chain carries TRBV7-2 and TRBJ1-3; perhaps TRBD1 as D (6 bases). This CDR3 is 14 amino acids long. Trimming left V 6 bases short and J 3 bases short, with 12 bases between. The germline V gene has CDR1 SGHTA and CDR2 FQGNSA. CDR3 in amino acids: CASRATGSGNTIYF. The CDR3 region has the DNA TGTGCCAGCAGGGCTACAGGGAGTGGAAACACCATATATTTT.

The CDR3 DNA reads TGCAGTGCTACCATTGGGAGGCCCCCTCGGGTCAATCAGCCCCAGCATTTT. Encoded protein: CSATIGRPPRVNQPQHF. The chain is built from TRBV20-1 and TRBJ1-5; D gene uncertain. The V end lost 4 bases, the J end lost 3 bases, and 22 bases lay between the germline ends. Germline V gene lookup returns CDR1 DFQATT and CDR2 SNEGSKA (reference sequence). This CDR3 has 17 amino acids.

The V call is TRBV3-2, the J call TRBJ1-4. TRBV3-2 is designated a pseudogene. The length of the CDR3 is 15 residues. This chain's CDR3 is CASSHWDQPNEKLFF. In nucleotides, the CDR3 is TGTGCCAGCAGCCATTGGGATCAGCCGAATGAAAAACTGTTTTTT.

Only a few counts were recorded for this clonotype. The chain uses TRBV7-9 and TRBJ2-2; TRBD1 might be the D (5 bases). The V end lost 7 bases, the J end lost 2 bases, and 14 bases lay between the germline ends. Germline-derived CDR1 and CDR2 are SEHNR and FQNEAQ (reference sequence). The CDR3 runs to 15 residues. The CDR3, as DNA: TGTGCCAGCACCTTGGGGCAGGGCAACACCGGGGAGCTGTTTTTT. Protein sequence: CASTLGQGNTGELFF.

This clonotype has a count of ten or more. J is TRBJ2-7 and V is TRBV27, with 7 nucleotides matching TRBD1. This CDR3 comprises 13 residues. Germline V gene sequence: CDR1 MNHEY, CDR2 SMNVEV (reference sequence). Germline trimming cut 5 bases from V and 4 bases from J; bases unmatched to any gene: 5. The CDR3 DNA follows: TGTGCCAGCAGTCACAGGGGAAGATACGAGCAGTACTTC. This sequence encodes CASSHRGRYEQYF.

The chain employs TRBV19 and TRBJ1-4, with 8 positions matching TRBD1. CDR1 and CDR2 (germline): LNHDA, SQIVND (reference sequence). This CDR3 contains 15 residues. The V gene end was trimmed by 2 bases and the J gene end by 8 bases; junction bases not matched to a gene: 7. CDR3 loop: CASSIRQGRREKLFF. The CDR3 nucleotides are TGTGCCAGTAGTATACGACAGGGGCGTCGGGAAAAACTGTTTTTT.

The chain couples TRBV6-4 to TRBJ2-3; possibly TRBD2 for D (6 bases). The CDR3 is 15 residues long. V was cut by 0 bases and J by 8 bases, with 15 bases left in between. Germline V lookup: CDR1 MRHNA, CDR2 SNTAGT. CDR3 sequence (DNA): TGTGCCAGCAGTGACTCGAGATTAGCGGCCGGTACGCAGTATTTT. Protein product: CASSDSRLAAGTQYF.

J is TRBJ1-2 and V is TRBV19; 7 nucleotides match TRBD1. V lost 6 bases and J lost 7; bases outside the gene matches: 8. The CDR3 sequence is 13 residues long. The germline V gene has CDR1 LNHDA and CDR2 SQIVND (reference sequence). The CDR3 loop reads CASRELDRAGYTF. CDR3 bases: TGTGCCAGTAGGGAATTAGACAGGGCTGGCTACACCTTC.

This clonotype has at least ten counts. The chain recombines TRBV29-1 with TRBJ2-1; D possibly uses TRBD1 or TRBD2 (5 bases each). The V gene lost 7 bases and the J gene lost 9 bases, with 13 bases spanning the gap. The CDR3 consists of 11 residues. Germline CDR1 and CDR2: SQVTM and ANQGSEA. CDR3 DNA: TGCAGCGCCAGGGAGAGTAGTGAGCAGTTCTTC. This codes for CSARESSEQFF.

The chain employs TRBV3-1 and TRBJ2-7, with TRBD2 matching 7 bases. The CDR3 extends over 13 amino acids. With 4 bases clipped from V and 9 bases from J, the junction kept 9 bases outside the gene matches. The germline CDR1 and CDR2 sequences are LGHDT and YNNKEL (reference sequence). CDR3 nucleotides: TGTGCCAGCAGCCCATCAGCGGGCGGGAGGCAGTACTTC. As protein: CASSPSAGGRQYF.

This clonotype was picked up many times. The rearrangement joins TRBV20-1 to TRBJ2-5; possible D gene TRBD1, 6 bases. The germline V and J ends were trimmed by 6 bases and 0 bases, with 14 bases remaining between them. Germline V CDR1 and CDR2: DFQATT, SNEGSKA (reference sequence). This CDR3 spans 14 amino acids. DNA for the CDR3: TGCAGTGCAAAGGACAGAGAGTACCAAGAGACCCAGTACTTC. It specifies CSAKDREYQETQYF.

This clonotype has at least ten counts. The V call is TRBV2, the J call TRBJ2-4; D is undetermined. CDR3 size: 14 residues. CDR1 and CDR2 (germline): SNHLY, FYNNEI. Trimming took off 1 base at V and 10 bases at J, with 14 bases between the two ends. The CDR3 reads CASSEGRPESIQYF. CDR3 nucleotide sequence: TGTGCCAGCAGTGAAGGTCGCCCGGAGAGTATTCAGTACTTC.